The 30 T cell receptor beta chains in this list originate from one sample, sequenced in a study of tumor-infiltrating lymphocytes in primary liver carcinoma. The study extracted blood RNA from unsorted whole blood and also extracted germline DNA. TCR beta cDNA came from 400 to 500 ng total RNA, primed with a constant-region primer. Researchers made the TCR beta libraries by running three nested multiplex PCR rounds with slightly modified ARM-PCR. TRBV1-TRBV30 forward primers paired with a C-beta reverse primer were used in the first two PCR rounds, which ran approximately 10 cycles each. TCRdb used MiXCR to reprocess the multiplex PCR reads, holding one entry per CDR3 protein. The sample contains some 190,000 distinct CDR3 sequences, 50% to 75% of which appear only once. Sequencing used peripheral blood. The source is a man aged 40-55 years with primary liver carcinoma and hepatitis B virus infection.

In this sample, this clonotype turned up a few times. The chain uses TRBV29-1 and TRBJ1-1; D unresolved. The V and J ends lost 6 bases and 1 base respectively, with 9 bases between them. Germline V CDR1 and CDR2: SQVTM, ANQGSEA. The CDR3 length is 12 residues. The DNA for the CDR3 is TGCAGCGTCCAAGATGGGAACACTGAAGCTTTCTTT. Amino acids: CSVQDGNTEAFF.

A note on this clonotype: A clone one base away is much larger, so this may be a read error. Given the absence of the conserved phenylalanine or tryptophan at the CDR3 end, a read error is likely. The chain carries TRBV29-1 and TRBJ2-7; 7 bases are shared with TRBD1. The CDR3 sequence is 12 residues long. V dropped 7 bases and J dropped 3; count of bases not matched to a gene: 6. Germline CDR1 reads SQVTM; CDR2 reads ANQGSEA. Here the CDR3 reads CSATTGIYEQYL. The CDR3 DNA sequence: TGCAGCGCTACGACAGGGATCTACGAGCAGTACTTA.

This clonotype was counted at least ten times. As DNA, the CDR3 is TGTGCCAGCAGAATCGCGGGACCCAGAGGGGAGCAGTTCTTC. Translated: CASRIAGPRGEQFF. The chain uses TRBV12-3 or TRBV12-4 and TRBJ2-1; perhaps TRBD2 as D (6 bases). CDR3 length: 14 amino acids. V lost 6 bases to trimming and J lost 10 bases, with 19 bases between them.

This clonotype showed up just once. This sequence joins TRBV12-3 or TRBV12-4 and TRBJ1-1, with a possible D match to TRBD1 (6 bases). The CDR3 contains 14 residues. Trimming removed 5 bases from V and 8 bases from J, with 18 bases in between. The CDR3: CASSPYLRGGEAFF. The CDR3 DNA reads TGTGCCAGCAGTCCCTATTTGAGGGGGGGAGAAGCTTTCTTT.

Comments on this clonotype: The junction does not match germline at one end; this may be a read error. The chain couples TRBV11-2 to TRBJ2-5; D is ambiguous. Germline-derived CDR1 and CDR2 are SGHAT and FQNNGV. The CDR3 runs 13 residues. CDR3 DNA sequence: TGTGCCAGCAGCTTAGTCCGAGAGGAGAGCCAGTACTTC. It specifies CASSLVREESQYF. The complete variable domain, with remaining parts taken from reference TRBV11-2 and TRBJ2-5, reads EAGVAQSPRYKIIEKRQSVAFWCNPISGHATLYWYQQILGQGPKLLIQFQNNGVVDDSQLPKDRFSAERLKGVDSTLKIQPAKLEDSAVYLCASSLVREESQYFGPGTRLLVL.

The J gene is TRBJ1-4, the V gene TRBV29-1, with a possible D match to TRBD1 (5 bases). The V and J ends lost 4 bases and 0 bases respectively, with 12 bases between them. CDR1 is SQVTM, CDR2 ANQGSEA, per germline. This CDR3 is built from 15 residues. The CDR3 DNA is TGCAGCGTTGTGCAGGGCGGCGCAACTAATGAAAAACTGTTTTTT. Translation: CSVVQGGATNEKLFF.

In its sample, this clonotype was seen a few times. Possible read error: a much larger clone is one base away. No conserved phenylalanine or tryptophan ends this CDR3, so it is likely a read error. This chain uses TRBV11-2 with TRBJ2-3, with 8 bases lining up with TRBD2. The germline CDR1 and CDR2 sequences are SGHAT and FQNNGV. V dropped 4 bases and J dropped 4; count of bases not matched to a gene: 13. This CDR3 comprises 17 residues. CDR3 sequence reads: CASSSLAKREGPDTQYY. The CDR3 DNA sequence: TGTGCCAGCAGCTCCCTCGCGAAACGGGAGGGCCCAGATACGCAGTATTAT.

This clonotype has a handful of counts. This sequence joins TRBV6-2 or TRBV6-3 and TRBJ2-7; 9 bases map to TRBD2. The germline gives CDR1 MNHEY, CDR2 SVGEGT. This CDR3 spans 16 amino acids. V lost 0 bases to trimming and J lost 2 bases; unmatched junction nucleotides: 5. The CDR3 loop reads CASSYSASGAPYEQYF. The CDR3 DNA sequence: TGTGCCAGCAGTTACTCGGCTAGCGGGGCTCCCTACGAGCAGTACTTC.

A word on this clonotype: Given the absence of the conserved phenylalanine or tryptophan at the CDR3 end, a read error is likely. V and J are TRBV11-2 and TRBJ2-3; D is unclear. The CDR3 runs 14 residues. CDR1 and CDR2 from the germline V gene are SGHAT and FQNNGV. The CDR3 DNA reads TGTGCCAACAGCTTAGATCGTTGGACAGATACGCAGTATCTT. Encoded protein: CANSLDRWTDTQYL.

At least ten counts were recorded for this clonotype. The rearrangement links TRBV4-1 to TRBJ1-5; D possibly corresponds to TRBD1 (5 bases). There are 15 residues in the CDR3. Looked up from germline, CDR1 is MGHRA and CDR2 is YSYEKL. Deletions cut 0 bases from V and 7 bases from J, with 13 bases between. CDR3 nucleotide sequence: TGCGCCAGCAGCCAAGATATCGCAGGGTGGCAGCCCCAGCATTTT. As protein: CASSQDIAGWQPQHF.

The chain employs TRBV5-6 and TRBJ2-1; 8 bases agree with TRBD2. J was trimmed by 7 bases and V by 0 bases; bases with no gene match: 6. The CDR3 extends over 15 amino acids. Germline assignment: CDR1 SGHDT and CDR2 YYEEEE. The CDR3 bases are TGTGCCAGCAGCTTGGCCCCGGGACTAGGAAATGAGCAGTTCTTC. Its protein product is CASSLAPGLGNEQFF.

This clonotype turned up a few times. In this CDR3 the conserved last residue, phenylalanine or tryptophan, is missing, so a read error is likely. The genes are TRBV11-2 and TRBJ2-7; TRBD2 agrees at 10 bases. Germline-derived CDR1 and CDR2 are SGHAT and FQNNGV. Trimming cost V 3 bases and J 2 bases; bases outside gene matches: 7. This CDR3 has 16 amino acids. CDR3 protein: CASSFKREGHAYEQYL. DNA for the CDR3: TGTGCCAGCAGCTTTAAGCGGGAGGGGCATGCCTACGAGCAGTACCTC.

This rearrangement joins TRBV5-1 to TRBJ2-2; tentative D call: TRBD1 (6 bases). The CDR3 is 15 residues long. CDR1 is SGHRS and CDR2 is YFSETQ in the germline V gene. The V end was cut by 3 bases, the J end by 0 bases, with 9 bases between. The CDR3 is CASSSGTSNTGELFF. The CDR3 DNA follows: TGCGCCAGCAGCTCCGGGACATCGAACACCGGGGAGCTGTTTTTT.

This chain joins TRBV7-9 and TRBJ2-5, with 7 bases fitting TRBD2. V lost 6 bases and J lost 4; bases outside the gene matches: 8. The CDR3 length is 14 residues. CDR1 SEHNR and CDR2 FQNEAQ come from the germline V gene (reference sequence). DNA of the CDR3: TGTGCCAGCAGGAGCGCCGGGACTATAGAGACCCAGTACTTC. Its translation is CASRSAGTIETQYF.

As to this clonotype: This could be a read error, since a much larger clone is one nucleotide away. The chain joins TRBV10-3 to TRBJ2-3; D unclear. The V gene's germline CDR1 is ENHRY and CDR2 SYGVKD. Trimming took 10 bases from V and 2 from J, leaving 10 bases between them. This CDR3 is built from 12 residues. The CDR3 nucleotides read TGTGCCACCAATCAGGACACAGATACGCAGTATTTT. Translation gives CATNQDTDTQYF.

This clonotype came up many times. In nucleotides, the CDR3 is TGTGCCAGCAGCTTAGTCCCCGTCGAGAATAGGTACTTC. Protein: CASSLVPVENRYF. The chain is built from TRBV11-2 and TRBJ2-5; D is unclear. The germline V and J ends were trimmed by 1 base and 13 bases, with 16 bases remaining between them. The CDR3 is 13 residues long. The germline V gene has CDR1 SGHAT and CDR2 FQNNGV.

The gene calls are TRBV7-9 and TRBJ2-7; tentatively, D is TRBD1 or TRBD2 (5 bases each). The V and J ends lost 5 bases and 5 bases respectively, with 10 bases between them. The CDR3 totals 12 residues. Germline loops: CDR1 SEHNR, CDR2 FQNEAQ (reference sequence). The CDR3 region has the DNA TGTGCCAGCAGCCCTCAGGGAGACGAGCAGTACTTC. It specifies CASSPQGDEQYF.

This clonotype was seen at least ten times. The J gene is TRBJ1-1, the V gene TRBV11-1; a possible D gene is TRBD1 (6 bases). The CDR3 loop spans 15 amino acids. V was pared by 6 bases and J by 3 bases, with 17 bases between. Germline V CDR1 and CDR2: SGHAT, FQDESV (reference sequence). CDR3 DNA sequence: TGTGCCAGCAGGGAGGGTCAGGGGTCCGACACTGAAGCTTTCTTT. This translates into CASREGQGSDTEAFF.

A note on this clonotype: A read error may account for a junction end that differs from germline. This rearrangement joins TRBV11-2 to TRBJ2-1, with a weak D call TRBD2 (5 bases). The CDR3 extends over 14 amino acids. In germline, CDR1 is SGHAT, CDR2 FQNNGV. CDR3 DNA sequence: TGTGCCAGCAGCCTTAGAGGGAGATACAATGAGCAGCTCTTC. It encodes CASSLRGRYNEQLF.

Points on this clonotype: The junction departs from germline at one end; a sequencing error may be responsible. The chain combines TRBV10-1 with TRBJ2-7, with D possibly matching TRBD2 (5 bases). Germline V gives CDR1 WNHNN, CDR2 SYGVQD (reference sequence). This CDR3 is built from 15 residues. CDR3 in amino acids: CASSESPGITYEQYF. CDR3 in DNA: TGTGCCAGCAGTGAGTCGCCCGGGATAACCTACGAGCAGTACTTC.

About this clonotype: This may arise from a read error, as a much more abundant clone is one base away. The chain has TRBV29-1 and TRBJ1-1; D remains unclear. Trimming removed 6 bases from V and 0 bases from J, with 8 bases in between. The length of the CDR3 is 12 residues. Germline V gene sequence: CDR1 SQVTM, CDR2 ANQGSEA. The CDR3 DNA sequence: TGCAGCGTGGGATCCGTGAACACTGAAGCTTTCTTT. This translates into CSVGSVNTEAFF. Using reference TRBV29-1 and TRBJ1-1 for the parts outside the CDR3, the full variable domain is SAVISQKPSRDICQRGTSLTIQCQVDSQVTMMFWYRQQPGQSLTLIATANQGSEATYESGFVIDKFPISRPNLTFSTLTVSNMSPEDSSIYLCSVGSVNTEAFFGQGTRLTVV.

This clonotype was detected a few times. This rearrangement joins TRBV12-3 or TRBV12-4 to TRBJ2-1, with D maybe TRBD2 (5 bases). The length of the CDR3 is 13 residues. V was shortened by 4 bases and J by 3 bases, with 7 bases between the two germline ends. The CDR3 loop reads CASSSGNYNEQFF. CDR3 sequence (DNA): TGTGCCAGCAGTTCGGGAAACTACAATGAGCAGTTCTTC.

The chain employs TRBV19 and TRBJ1-6, with unresolved D. V gave up 5 bases and J gave up 6 bases, with 11 bases separating them. Looked up from germline, CDR1 is LNHDA and CDR2 is SQIVND (reference sequence). This CDR3 comprises 14 residues. The CDR3 here is CASSPQDINSPLHF. DNA of the CDR3: TGTGCCAGTAGTCCGCAGGATATTAATTCACCCCTCCACTTT.

In its sample, this clonotype was seen a few times. The chain is built from TRBV7-9 and TRBJ2-1, with TRBD2 identical over 10 bases. V trimming: 5 bases; J trimming: 9 bases; junction bases outside the gene matches: 4. Germline CDR1 is SEHNR and CDR2 is FQNEAQ (reference sequence). The CDR3 totals 13 residues. The CDR3 reads CASSPLAGAEQFF. CDR3 nucleotide sequence: TGTGCCAGCAGCCCTCTAGCGGGAGCTGAGCAGTTCTTC.

This clonotype has more than one count but fewer than ten. V gene TRBV4-2 combines with J gene TRBJ1-4; D gene unclear. Germline V CDR1 and CDR2: LGHNA, YNFKEQ. CDR3 length equals 13 residues. The V end was cut by 4 bases, the J end by 5 bases, with 8 bases between. The DNA for the CDR3 is TGTGCCAGCAGCCCCACAAGGAATGAAAAACTGTTTTTT. Protein sequence: CASSPTRNEKLFF.

For this clonotype: The junction departs from germline at one end; a sequencing error may be responsible. CDR3 DNA: TGTGCCAACAGCTTAACCGTCGGAGTCTACGAGCGGTACTTC. This sequence encodes CANSLTVGVYERYF. This chain links TRBV11-2 with TRBJ2-7; no clear D gene. The CDR3 spans 14 residues. Per germline, CDR1 SGHAT and CDR2 FQNNGV.

V and J are TRBV30 and TRBJ1-1, with 9 bases that match TRBD1. The trim removed 3 bases at V and 11 bases at J, leaving 7 bases unmatched. CDR1 is GTSNPN, CDR2 SVGIG, per germline (reference sequence). The CDR3 sequence is 12 residues long. The CDR3 coding sequence is TGTGCCTGGAGCCCTCGGGACAGGGTTGCTTTCTTT. Translating it yields CAWSPRDRVAFF.

V is TRBV4-1 and J is TRBJ2-2, with TRBD2 as a possible D gene (5 bases). V was pared by 1 base and J by 4 bases, with 13 bases between. Germline loops: CDR1 MGHRA, CDR2 YSYEKL. CDR3 length: 16 residues. The CDR3 nucleotides read TGCGCCAGCAGCCAAGGAGGGCTTGGGGTCACCGGGGAGCTGTTTTTT. Amino acids: CASSQGGLGVTGELFF.

This clonotype was found many times. This rearrangement joins TRBV11-2 to TRBJ1-1; TRBD1 matches 7 bases. This CDR3 comprises 13 residues. V trimming: 4 bases; J trimming: 5 bases; junction bases outside the gene matches: 4. The germline V gene encodes CDR1 SGHAT and CDR2 FQNNGV. CDR3 residues: CASSSQGGTEAFF. The CDR3 DNA reads TGTGCCAGCAGCTCCCAGGGGGGTACTGAAGCTTTCTTT. The full variable domain, in which reference TRBV11-2 and TRBJ1-1 provide the parts outside the CDR3, is EAGVAQSPRYKIIEKRQSVAFWCNPISGHATLYWYQQILGQGPKLLIQFQNNGVVDDSQLPKDRFSAERLKGVDSTLKIQPAKLEDSAVYLCASSSQGGTEAFFGQGTRLTVV.

For this clonotype: The junction shows a germline mismatch at one end, possibly a read error. V gene TRBV7-8 combines with J gene TRBJ2-3, with 7 bases identical to TRBD1. The V gene's germline CDR1 is SGHVS and CDR2 FQNEAQ. CDR3 length equals 13 residues. This CDR3 reads CASNLVGGDTQYF. As DNA, the CDR3 is TGTGCCAGCAACTTAGTAGGGGGCGATACGCAGTATTTT.